This T cell receptor (beta chain) is from a study of blood T cell repertoires in COVID-19. Study-level background: T cells, B-cell-depleted T cells, or PBMCs supplied cDNA or gDNA.

The CDR3 has 13 amino acids. CDR1 and CDR2 (germline): LNHDA, SQIVND (reference sequence). V shed 5 bases and J 4 bases; nucleotides not matched to a gene: 4. Of note for this clone: Other DNA sequences in this sample translate to the same CDR3.

In the authors' workflow: Reference gene primers were amplified, and this amplification served to estimate nucleated cell counts. Method: immunoSEQ multiplex PCR; TCRdb's copy keeps in-frame clones and lacks some. That table supplies the V and J calls and clone size; D and trimming were determined from the DNA. The data hold 60,000 to 65,000 clones, with 78% observed a single time. The sample taken for sequencing was peripheral blood. The sequence was collected from a man between 60 and 70 years old with COVID-19, enrolled during active disease. The chain couples TRBV19 to TRBJ2-7; 8 positions agree with TRBD1. The CDR3, as DNA: TGTGCCAGTAGTCCTGACAGGGGATACGAGCAGTACTTC. Translated: CASSPDRGYEQYF. Full variable domain (rest looked up from reference TRBV19 and TRBJ2-7): DGGITQSPKYLFRKEGQNVTLSCEQNLNHDAMYWYRQDPGQGLRLIYYSQIVNDFQKGDIAEGYSVSREKKESFPLTVTSAQKNPTAFYLCASSPDRGYEQYFGPGTRLTVT.